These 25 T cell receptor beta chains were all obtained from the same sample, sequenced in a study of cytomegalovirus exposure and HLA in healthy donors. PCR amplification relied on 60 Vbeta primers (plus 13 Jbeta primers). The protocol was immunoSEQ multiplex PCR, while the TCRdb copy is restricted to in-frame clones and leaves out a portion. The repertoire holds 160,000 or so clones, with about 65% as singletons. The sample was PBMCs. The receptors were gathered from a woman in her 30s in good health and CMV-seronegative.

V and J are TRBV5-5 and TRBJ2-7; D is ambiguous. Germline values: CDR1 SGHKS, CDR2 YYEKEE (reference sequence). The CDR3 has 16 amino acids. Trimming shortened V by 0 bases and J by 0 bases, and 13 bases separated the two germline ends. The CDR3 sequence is CASSLASPYISYEQYF. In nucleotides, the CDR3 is TGTGCCAGCAGCTTGGCTAGTCCGTACATCTCCTACGAGCAGTACTTC.

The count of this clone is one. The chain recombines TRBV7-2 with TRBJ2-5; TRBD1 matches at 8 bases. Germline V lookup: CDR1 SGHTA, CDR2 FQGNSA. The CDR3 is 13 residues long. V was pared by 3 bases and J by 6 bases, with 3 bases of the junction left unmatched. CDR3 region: CASSFGQGQTQYF. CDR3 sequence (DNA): TGTGCCAGCAGCTTTGGACAGGGCCAGACCCAGTACTTC.

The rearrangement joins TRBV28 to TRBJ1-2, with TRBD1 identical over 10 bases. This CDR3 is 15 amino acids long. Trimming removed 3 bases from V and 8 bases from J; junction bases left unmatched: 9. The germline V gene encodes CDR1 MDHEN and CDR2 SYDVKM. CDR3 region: CASSLRAGTGEGYTF. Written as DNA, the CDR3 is TGTGCCAGCAGTTTGCGCGCCGGGACAGGGGAAGGCTACACCTTC.

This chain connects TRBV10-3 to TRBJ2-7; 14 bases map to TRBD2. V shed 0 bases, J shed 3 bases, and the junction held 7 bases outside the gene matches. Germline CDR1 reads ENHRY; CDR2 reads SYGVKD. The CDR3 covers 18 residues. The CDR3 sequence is CAISESGLAGVQLYEQYF. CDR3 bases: TGTGCCATCAGTGAGTCGGGACTAGCGGGGGTTCAGCTCTACGAGCAGTACTTC.

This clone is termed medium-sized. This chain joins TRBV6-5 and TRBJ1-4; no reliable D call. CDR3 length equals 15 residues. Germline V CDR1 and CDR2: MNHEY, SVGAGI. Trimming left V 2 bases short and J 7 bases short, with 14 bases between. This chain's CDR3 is CASSYMGVTSEKLFF. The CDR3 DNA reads TGTGCCAGCAGTTACATGGGAGTCACGAGTGAAAAACTGTTTTTT.

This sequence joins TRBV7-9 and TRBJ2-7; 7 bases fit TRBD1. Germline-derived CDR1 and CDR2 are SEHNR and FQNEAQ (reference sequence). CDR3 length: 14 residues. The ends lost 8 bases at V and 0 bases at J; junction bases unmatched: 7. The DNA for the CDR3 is TGTGCCAGCCGGCCGACAGGGAGCTCCTACGAGCAGTACTTC. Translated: CASRPTGSSYEQYF. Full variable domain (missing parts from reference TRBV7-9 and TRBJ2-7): DTGVSQNPRHKITKRGQNVTFRCDPISEHNRLYWYRQTLGQGPEFLTYFQNEAQLEKSRLLSDRFSAERPKGSFSTLEIQRTEQGDSAMYLCASRPTGSSYEQYFGPGTRLTVT.

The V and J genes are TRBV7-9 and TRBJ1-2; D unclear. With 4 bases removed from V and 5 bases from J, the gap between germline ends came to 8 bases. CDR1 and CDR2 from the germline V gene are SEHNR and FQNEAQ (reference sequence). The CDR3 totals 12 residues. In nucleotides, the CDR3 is TGTGCCAGCAGCTCGACTGCTTATGGCTACACCTTC. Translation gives CASSSTAYGYTF.

The CDR3 loop reads CASGLALGETQYF. CDR3 bases: TGCGCCAGCGGGCTAGCGCTAGGGGAGACCCAGTACTTC. The chain uses TRBV4-1 and TRBJ2-5; a possible D gene is TRBD2 (6 bases). The V gene lost 8 bases and the J gene lost 5 bases, with 15 bases spanning the gap. The CDR3 loop spans 13 amino acids. CDR1 is MGHRA, CDR2 YSYEKL, per germline.

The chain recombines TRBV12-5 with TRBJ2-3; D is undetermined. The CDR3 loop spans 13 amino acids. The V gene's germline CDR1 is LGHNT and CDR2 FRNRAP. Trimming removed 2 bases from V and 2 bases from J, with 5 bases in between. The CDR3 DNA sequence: TGTGCTAGTGGTTTGTCCTACACAGATACGCAGTATTTT. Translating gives CASGLSYTDTQYF.

The CDR3 region is CAWRTSLEQYF. The CDR3 DNA reads as TGTGCCTGGAGGACTTCCCTCGAGCAGTACTTC. The genes are TRBV30 and TRBJ2-7; no definite D call. Germline loops: CDR1 GTSNPN, CDR2 SVGIG (reference sequence). CDR3 length equals 11 residues. V lost 3 bases, J lost 6 bases, and 9 bases lay in between.

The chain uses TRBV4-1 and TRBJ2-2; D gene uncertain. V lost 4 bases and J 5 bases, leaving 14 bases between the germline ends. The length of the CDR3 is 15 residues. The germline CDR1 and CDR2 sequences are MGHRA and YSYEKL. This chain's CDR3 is CASSPKSVPTGELFF. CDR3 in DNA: TGCGCCAGCAGCCCGAAGAGCGTACCGACCGGGGAGCTGTTTTTT.

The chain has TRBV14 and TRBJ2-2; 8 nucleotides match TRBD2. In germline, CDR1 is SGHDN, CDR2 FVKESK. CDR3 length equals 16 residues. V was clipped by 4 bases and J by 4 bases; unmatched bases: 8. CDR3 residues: CASSPYLAGITGELFF. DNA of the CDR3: TGTGCCAGCAGCCCGTACTTAGCGGGAATCACCGGGGAGCTGTTTTTT. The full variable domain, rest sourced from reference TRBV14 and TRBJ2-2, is EAGVTQFPSHSVIEKGQTVTLRCDPISGHDNLYWYRRVMGKEIKFLLHFVKESKQDESGMPNNRFLAERTGGTYSTLKVQPAELEDSGVYFCASSPYLAGITGELFFGEGSRLTVL.

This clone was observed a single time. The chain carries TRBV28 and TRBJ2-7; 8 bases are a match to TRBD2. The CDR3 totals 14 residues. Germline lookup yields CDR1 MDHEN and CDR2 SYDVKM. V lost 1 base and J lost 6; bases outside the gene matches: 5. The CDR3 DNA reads TGTGCCAGCAGTTTATCGGGACTAGAGGGCGAGCAGTACTTC. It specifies CASSLSGLEGEQYF.

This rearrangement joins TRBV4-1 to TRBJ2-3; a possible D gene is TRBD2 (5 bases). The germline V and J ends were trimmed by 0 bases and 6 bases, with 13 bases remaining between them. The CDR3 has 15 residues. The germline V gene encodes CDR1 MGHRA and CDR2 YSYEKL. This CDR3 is CASSQETVRGDTQYF. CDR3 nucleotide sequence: TGCGCCAGCAGCCAAGAAACCGTTCGCGGGGATACGCAGTATTTT.

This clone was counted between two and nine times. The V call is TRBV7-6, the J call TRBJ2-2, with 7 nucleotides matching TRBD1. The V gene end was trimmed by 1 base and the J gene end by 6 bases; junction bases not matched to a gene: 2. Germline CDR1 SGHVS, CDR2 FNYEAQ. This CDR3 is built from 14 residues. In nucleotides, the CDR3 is TGTGCCAGCAGCTTAGGTCAGGGGGCCGGGGAGCTGTTTTTT. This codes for CASSLGQGAGELFF.

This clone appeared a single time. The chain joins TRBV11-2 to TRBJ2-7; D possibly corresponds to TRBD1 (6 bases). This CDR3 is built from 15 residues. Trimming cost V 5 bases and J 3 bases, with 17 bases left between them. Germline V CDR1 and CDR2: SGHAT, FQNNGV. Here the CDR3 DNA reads TGTGCCAGCAGCCAAACCTGGGGGCCGGACTACGAGCAGTACTTC. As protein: CASSQTWGPDYEQYF.

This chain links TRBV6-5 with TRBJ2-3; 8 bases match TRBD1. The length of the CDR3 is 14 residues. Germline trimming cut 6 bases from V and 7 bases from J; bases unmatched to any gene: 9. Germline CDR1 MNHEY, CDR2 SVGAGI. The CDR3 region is CASRPRQGHNTQYF. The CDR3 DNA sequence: TGTGCCAGCAGACCGAGACAGGGGCATAATACGCAGTATTTT.

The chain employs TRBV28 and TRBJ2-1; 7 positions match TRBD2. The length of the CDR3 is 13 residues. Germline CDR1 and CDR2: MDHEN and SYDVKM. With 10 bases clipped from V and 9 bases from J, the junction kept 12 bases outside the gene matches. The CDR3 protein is CAIQFTSDGEQFF. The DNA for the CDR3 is TGTGCCATTCAGTTTACTAGCGACGGTGAGCAGTTCTTC.

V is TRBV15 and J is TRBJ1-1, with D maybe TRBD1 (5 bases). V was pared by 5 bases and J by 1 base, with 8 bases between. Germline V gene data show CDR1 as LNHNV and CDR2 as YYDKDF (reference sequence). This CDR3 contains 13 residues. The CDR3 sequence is CATSFDRNTEAFF. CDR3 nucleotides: TGTGCCACCAGCTTTGACAGGAACACTGAAGCTTTCTTT.

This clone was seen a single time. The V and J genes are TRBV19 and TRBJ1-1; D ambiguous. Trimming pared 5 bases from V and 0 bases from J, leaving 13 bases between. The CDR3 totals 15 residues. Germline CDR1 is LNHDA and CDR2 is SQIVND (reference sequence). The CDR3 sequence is CASSAPMSMNTEAFF. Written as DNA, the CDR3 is TGTGCCAGTAGTGCCCCAATGAGCATGAACACTGAAGCTTTCTTT. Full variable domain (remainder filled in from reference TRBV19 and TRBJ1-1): DGGITQSPKYLFRKEGQNVTLSCEQNLNHDAMYWYRQDPGQGLRLIYYSQIVNDFQKGDIAEGYSVSREKKESFPLTVTSAQKNPTAFYLCASSAPMSMNTEAFFGQGTRLTVV.

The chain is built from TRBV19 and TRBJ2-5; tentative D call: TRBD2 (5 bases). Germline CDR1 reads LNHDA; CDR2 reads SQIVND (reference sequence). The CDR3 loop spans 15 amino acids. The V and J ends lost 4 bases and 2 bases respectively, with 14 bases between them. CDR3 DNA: TGTGCCAGTAGTACCGCCGGGAACCGGCAAGAGACCCAGTACTTC. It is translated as CASSTAGNRQETQYF.

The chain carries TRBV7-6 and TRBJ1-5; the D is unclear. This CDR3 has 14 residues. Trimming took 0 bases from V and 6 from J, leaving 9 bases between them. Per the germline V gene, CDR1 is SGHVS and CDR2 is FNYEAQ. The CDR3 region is CASSLASVGQPQHF. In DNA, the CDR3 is TGTGCCAGCAGCTTAGCGAGTGTTGGTCAGCCCCAGCATTTT.

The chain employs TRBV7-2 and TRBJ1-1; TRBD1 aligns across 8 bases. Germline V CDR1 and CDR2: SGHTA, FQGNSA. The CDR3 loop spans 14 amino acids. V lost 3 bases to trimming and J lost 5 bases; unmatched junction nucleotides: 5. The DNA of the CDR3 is TGTGCCAGCAGCTTCACAGGGGGTGATACTGAAGCTTTCTTT. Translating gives CASSFTGGDTEAFF.

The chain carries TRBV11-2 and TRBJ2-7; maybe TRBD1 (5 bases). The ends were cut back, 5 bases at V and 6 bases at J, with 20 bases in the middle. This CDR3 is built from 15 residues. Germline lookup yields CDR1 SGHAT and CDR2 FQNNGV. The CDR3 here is CASSPLTGRRGEQYF. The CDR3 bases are TGTGCCAGCAGCCCCCTTACAGGTCGAAGGGGCGAGCAGTACTTC.

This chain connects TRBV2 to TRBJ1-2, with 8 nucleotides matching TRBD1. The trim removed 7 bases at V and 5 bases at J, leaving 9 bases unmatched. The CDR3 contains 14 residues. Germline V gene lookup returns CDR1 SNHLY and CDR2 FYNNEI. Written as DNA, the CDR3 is TGTGCCAGCATGGGGACAGGACCCCGATATGGCTACACCTTC. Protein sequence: CASMGTGPRYGYTF.